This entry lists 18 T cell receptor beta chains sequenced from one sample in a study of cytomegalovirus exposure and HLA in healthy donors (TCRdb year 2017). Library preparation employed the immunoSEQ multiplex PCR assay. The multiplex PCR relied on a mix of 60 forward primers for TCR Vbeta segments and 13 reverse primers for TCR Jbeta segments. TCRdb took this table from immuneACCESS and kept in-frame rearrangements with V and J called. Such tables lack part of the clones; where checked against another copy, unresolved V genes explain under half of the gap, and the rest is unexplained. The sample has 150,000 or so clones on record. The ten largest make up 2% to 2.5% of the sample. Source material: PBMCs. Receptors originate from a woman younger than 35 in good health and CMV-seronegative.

The CDR3 loop is CASNGERGTSGMAGELFF. Here the CDR3 DNA reads TGTGCCAGTAATGGCGAGAGAGGGACTAGCGGGATGGCCGGGGAGCTGTTTTTT. The rearrangement uses TRBV19 and TRBJ2-2; 13 positions agree with TRBD2. This CDR3 has 18 amino acids. Germline V lookup: CDR1 LNHDA, CDR2 SQIVND (reference sequence). The V segment lost 7 bases and the J segment 6 bases; nucleotides outside the gene matches: 14. The entire variable domain, with the rest obtained from reference TRBV19 and TRBJ2-2, is as follows: DGGITQSPKYLFRKEGQNVTLSCEQNLNHDAMYWYRQDPGQGLRLIYYSQIVNDFQKGDIAEGYSVSREKKESFPLTVTSAQKNPTAFYLCASNGERGTSGMAGELFFGEGSRLTVL.

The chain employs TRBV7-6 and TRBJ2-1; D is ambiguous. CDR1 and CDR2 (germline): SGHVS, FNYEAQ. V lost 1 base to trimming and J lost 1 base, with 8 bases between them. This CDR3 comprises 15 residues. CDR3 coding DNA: TGTGCCAGCAGCTTAGGACTCTTATCCTACAATGAGCAGTTCTTC. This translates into CASSLGLLSYNEQFF.

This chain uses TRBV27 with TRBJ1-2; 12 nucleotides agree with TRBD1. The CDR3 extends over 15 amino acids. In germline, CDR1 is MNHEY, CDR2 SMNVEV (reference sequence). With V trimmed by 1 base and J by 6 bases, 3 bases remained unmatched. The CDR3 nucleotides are TGTGCCAGCAGTTTATGGGGACAGGGGGCGGATGGCTACACCTTC. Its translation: CASSLWGQGADGYTF.

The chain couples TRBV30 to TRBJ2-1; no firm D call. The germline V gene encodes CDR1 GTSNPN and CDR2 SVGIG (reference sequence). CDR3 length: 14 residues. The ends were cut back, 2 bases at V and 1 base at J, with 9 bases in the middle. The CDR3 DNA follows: TGTGCCTGGAGTATGTTCCGGTCCTACAATGAGCAGTTCTTC. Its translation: CAWSMFRSYNEQFF.

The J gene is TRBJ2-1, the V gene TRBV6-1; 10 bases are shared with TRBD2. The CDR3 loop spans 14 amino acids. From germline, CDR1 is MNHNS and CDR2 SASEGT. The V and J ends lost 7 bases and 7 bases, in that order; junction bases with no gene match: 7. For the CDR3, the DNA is TGTGCCAGCATTCTAGCGGGAGATCTAAATGAGCAGTTCTTC. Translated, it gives CASILAGDLNEQFF.

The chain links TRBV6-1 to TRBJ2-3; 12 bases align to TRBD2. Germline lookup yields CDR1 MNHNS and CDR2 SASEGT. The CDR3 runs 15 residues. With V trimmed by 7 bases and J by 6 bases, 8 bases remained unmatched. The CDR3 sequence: CASTTGTSGPDTQYF. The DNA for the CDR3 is TGTGCCAGCACCACCGGGACTAGCGGGCCGGATACGCAGTATTTT.

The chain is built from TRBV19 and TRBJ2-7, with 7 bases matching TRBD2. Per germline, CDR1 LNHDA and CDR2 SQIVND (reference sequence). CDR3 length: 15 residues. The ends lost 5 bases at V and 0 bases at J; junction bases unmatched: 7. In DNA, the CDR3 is TGTGCCAGTAGTTCCCGGACGGGGGGCTCCTACGAGCAGTACTTC. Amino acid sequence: CASSSRTGGSYEQYF.

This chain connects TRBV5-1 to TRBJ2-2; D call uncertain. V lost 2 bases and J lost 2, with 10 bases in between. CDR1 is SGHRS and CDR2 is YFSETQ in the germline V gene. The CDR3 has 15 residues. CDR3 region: CASSLHNINTGELFF. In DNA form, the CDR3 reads TGCGCCAGCAGCTTACACAACATTAACACCGGGGAGCTGTTTTTT.

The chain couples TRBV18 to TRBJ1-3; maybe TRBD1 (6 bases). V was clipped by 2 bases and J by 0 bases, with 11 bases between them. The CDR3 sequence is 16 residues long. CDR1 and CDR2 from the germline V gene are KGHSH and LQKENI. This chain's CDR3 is CASSPSRGGSGNTIYF. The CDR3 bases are TGTGCCAGCTCACCATCCCGAGGGGGCTCTGGAAACACCATATATTTT.

The CDR3 DNA reads as TGTGCCAGCAGCCTAGGGACTAGTTCGACTGAGCAGTTCTTC. This codes for CASSLGTSSTEQFF. The V call is TRBV7-2, the J call TRBJ2-1; 8 nucleotides line up with TRBD2. This CDR3 comprises 14 residues. Trimming cost V 5 bases and J 9 bases; bases outside gene matches: 9. Germline CDR1 is SGHTA and CDR2 is FQGNSA.

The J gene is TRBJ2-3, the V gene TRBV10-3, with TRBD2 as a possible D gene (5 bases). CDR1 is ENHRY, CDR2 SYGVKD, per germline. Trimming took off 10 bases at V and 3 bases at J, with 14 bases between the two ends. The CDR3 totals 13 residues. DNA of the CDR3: TGTGCCACCGCCCCGGACTCGACAGATACGCAGTATTTT. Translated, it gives CATAPDSTDTQYF.

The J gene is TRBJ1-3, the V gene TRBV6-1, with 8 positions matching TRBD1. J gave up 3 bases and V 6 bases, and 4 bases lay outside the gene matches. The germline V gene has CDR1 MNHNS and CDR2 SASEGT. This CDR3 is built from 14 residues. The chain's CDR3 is CASSLQGVGNTIYF. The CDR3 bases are TGTGCCAGCAGCTTACAGGGGGTTGGAAACACCATATATTTT.

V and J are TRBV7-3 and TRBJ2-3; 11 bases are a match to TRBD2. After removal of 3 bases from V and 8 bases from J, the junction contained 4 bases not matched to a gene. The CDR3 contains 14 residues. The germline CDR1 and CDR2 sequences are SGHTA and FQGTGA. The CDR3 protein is CASSFSGRASTQYF. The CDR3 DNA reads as TGTGCCAGCAGCTTTAGCGGGAGGGCCTCTACGCAGTATTTT.

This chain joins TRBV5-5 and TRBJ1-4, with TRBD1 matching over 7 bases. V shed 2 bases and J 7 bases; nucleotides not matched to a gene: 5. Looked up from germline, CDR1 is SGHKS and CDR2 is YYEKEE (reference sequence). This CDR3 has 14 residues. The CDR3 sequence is CASSLGTVVEKLFF. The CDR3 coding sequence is TGTGCCAGCAGCTTAGGGACAGTGGTTGAAAAACTGTTTTTT.

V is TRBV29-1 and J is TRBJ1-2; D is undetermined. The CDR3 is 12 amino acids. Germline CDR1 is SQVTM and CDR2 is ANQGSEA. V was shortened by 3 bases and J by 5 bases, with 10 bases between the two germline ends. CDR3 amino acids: CSVDGSRYGYTF. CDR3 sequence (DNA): TGCAGCGTTGATGGTAGCCGGTATGGCTACACCTTC.

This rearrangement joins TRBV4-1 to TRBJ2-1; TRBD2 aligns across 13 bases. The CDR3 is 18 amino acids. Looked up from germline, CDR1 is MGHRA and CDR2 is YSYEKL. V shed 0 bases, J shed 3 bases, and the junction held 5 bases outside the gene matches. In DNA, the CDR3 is TGCGCCAGCAGCCAAGACCGGACTAGCGGGAGAGTCTACAATGAGCAGTTCTTC. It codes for CASSQDRTSGRVYNEQFF.

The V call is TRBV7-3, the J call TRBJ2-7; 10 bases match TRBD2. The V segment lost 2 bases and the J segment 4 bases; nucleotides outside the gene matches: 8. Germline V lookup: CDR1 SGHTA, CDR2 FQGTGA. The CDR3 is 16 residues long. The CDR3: CASSLGSSGRRYEQYF. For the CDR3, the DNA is TGTGCCAGCAGCTTAGGGTCTAGCGGGAGACGTTACGAGCAGTACTTC.

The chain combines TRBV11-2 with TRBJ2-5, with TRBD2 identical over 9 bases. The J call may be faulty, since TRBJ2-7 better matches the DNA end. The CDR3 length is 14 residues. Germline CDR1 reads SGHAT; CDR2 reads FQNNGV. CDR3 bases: TGTGCCAGCAGCTCCGTAGCGGGAGTCTACGAGCAGTACTTC. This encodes CASSSVAGVYEQYF.